The 16 T cell receptor beta chains presented below share a single source sample, sequenced in a study of cytomegalovirus exposure and HLA in healthy donors. Both 60 Vbeta primers and 13 Jbeta primers went into the PCR. Using immunoSEQ multiplex PCR, the repertoire was profiled, and TCRdb retains in-frame clones only, with some absent. This sample's table reports around 57,000 clones. Sequenced sample: PBMCs. These receptors were collected from a woman in her forties or fifties in good health and CMV-seropositive.

The rearrangement joins TRBV5-1 to TRBJ2-3; no firm D call. Germline CDR1 SGHRS, CDR2 YFSETQ. Trimming took off 2 bases at V and 4 bases at J, with 11 bases between the two ends. The CDR3 runs to 14 residues. CDR3 amino acids: CASSFNPPPDTQYF. The CDR3 bases are TGCGCCAGCAGCTTTAATCCTCCCCCAGATACGCAGTATTTT.

The chain joins TRBV5-4 to TRBJ1-3; D is unclear. Germline V gene sequence: CDR1 SGHNT, CDR2 YYREEE (reference sequence). This CDR3 spans 13 amino acids. The V and J ends lost 4 bases and 4 bases respectively, with 9 bases between them. CDR3 nucleotide sequence: TGTGCCAGCAGCCCACAATCCGGAAACACCATATATTTT. It is translated as CASSPQSGNTIYF.

The chain links TRBV6-1 to TRBJ2-1, with 13 nucleotides matching TRBD2. The CDR3 extends over 15 amino acids. Losses at the gene ends were 4 bases for V and 7 bases for J; bases not matched to a gene: 4. In germline, CDR1 is MNHNS, CDR2 SASEGT. CDR3 residues: CASSAWTSGSNEQFF. The CDR3 DNA reads as TGTGCCAGCAGTGCTTGGACTAGCGGGAGTAATGAGCAGTTCTTC.

The gene calls are TRBV18 and TRBJ1-1; the D is unclear. Germline V lookup: CDR1 KGHSH, CDR2 LQKENI. The CDR3 is made up of 13 amino acids. The V gene lost 7 bases and the J gene lost 0 bases, with 9 bases spanning the gap. CDR3 sequence (DNA): TGTGCCAGCTTGCAGGCAATGAACACTGAAGCTTTCTTT. It codes for CASLQAMNTEAFF.

The V and J genes are TRBV6-5 and TRBJ2-7; 9 bases line up with TRBD1. V trimming: 6 bases; J trimming: 5 bases; junction bases outside the gene matches: 5. The CDR3 sequence is 13 residues long. Germline-derived CDR1 and CDR2 are MNHEY and SVGAGI. The CDR3 coding sequence is TGTGCCAGCAGCGGGACAGGGTGGCACGAGCAGTACTTC. Translated: CASSGTGWHEQYF.

The J gene is TRBJ2-7, the V gene TRBV11-2; a possible D gene is TRBD1 (6 bases). Trimming stripped 4 bases from V and 6 bases from J, with 16 bases between. Germline-derived CDR1 and CDR2 are SGHAT and FQNNGV. The CDR3 extends over 14 amino acids. The CDR3 reads CASSSVRGLGEQYF. In DNA, the CDR3 is TGTGCCAGCAGCTCCGTCAGGGGCCTGGGCGAGCAGTACTTC. The whole variable domain, filled in from reference TRBV11-2 and TRBJ2-7, reads EAGVAQSPRYKIIEKRQSVAFWCNPISGHATLYWYQQILGQGPKLLIQFQNNGVVDDSQLPKDRFSAERLKGVDSTLKIQPAKLEDSAVYLCASSSVRGLGEQYFGPGTRLTVT.

V gene TRBV6-6 combines with J gene TRBJ2-5; 9 positions match TRBD1. The germline gives CDR1 MNHNY, CDR2 SVGAGI (reference sequence). The V segment lost 2 bases and the J segment 4 bases; nucleotides outside the gene matches: 8. The CDR3 loop spans 16 amino acids. This chain's CDR3 is CASSYAQGAFGETQYF. CDR3 nucleotides: TGTGCCAGCAGTTACGCACAGGGGGCTTTCGGAGAGACCCAGTACTTC.

The rearrangement joins TRBV19 to TRBJ2-1; 7 positions match TRBD1. The CDR3 consists of 14 residues. Germline V lookup: CDR1 LNHDA, CDR2 SQIVND (reference sequence). The junction had 7 bases not matched to a gene; V was cut back by 2 bases and J by 9 bases. The CDR3 region is CASSIRDRFSEQFF. The CDR3 DNA reads TGTGCCAGTAGTATAAGGGACAGATTTAGTGAGCAGTTCTTC.

The V call is TRBV6-5, the J call TRBJ2-1; 8 nucleotides line up with TRBD1. The CDR3 totals 15 residues. Per germline, CDR1 MNHEY and CDR2 SVGAGI. Trimming at V came to 6 bases and at J to 8 bases, leaving 12 bases not matched to a gene. The CDR3 DNA sequence: TGTGCCAGCAGGGCCGGACAGGGAAAGGGGCATGAGCAGTTCTTC. This sequence encodes CASRAGQGKGHEQFF.

The CDR3, as DNA: TGTGCCAGCAGCTCGGGAGCGGGCCTAACCTACGAGCAGTACTTC. Its protein product is CASSSGAGLTYEQYF. The V gene is TRBV11-2, the J gene TRBJ2-5; D might be TRBD2 (6 bases). The closer fit of TRBJ2-7 to the DNA end suggests the J call may be wrong. CDR3 length: 15 amino acids. Germline values: CDR1 SGHAT, CDR2 FQNNGV.

The chain has TRBV14 and TRBJ2-4, with D possibly TRBD1 on 5 matching bases. Trimming removed 5 bases at V and 5 bases at J, with 13 bases between. The CDR3 sequence is 14 residues long. Germline V lookup: CDR1 SGHDN, CDR2 FVKESK. The CDR3 coding sequence is TGTGCCAGCAGCGCCAGGGTGAACCAAAACATTCAGTACTTC. Its translation is CASSARVNQNIQYF.

The V call is TRBV6-5, the J call TRBJ2-7; TRBD2 matches 9 bases. Germline lookup yields CDR1 MNHEY and CDR2 SVGAGI. The CDR3 consists of 16 residues. The J segment lost 2 bases and the V segment lost 0 bases, leaving 5 bases of the junction unmatched. DNA for the CDR3: TGTGCCAGCAGTTACTCGAGGGTAGCGGGAGCCTACGAGCAGTACTTC. Its translation: CASSYSRVAGAYEQYF.

The chain couples TRBV5-1 to TRBJ2-3; D unresolved. The CDR3 contains 12 residues. The V and J ends lost 0 bases and 5 bases respectively, with 4 bases between them. The germline V gene encodes CDR1 SGHRS and CDR2 YFSETQ. CDR3 nucleotides: TGCGCCAGCAGCTTGGGAGGAGATACGCAGTATTTT. Protein sequence: CASSLGGDTQYF.

The chain carries TRBV19 and TRBJ2-1; TRBD2 aligns across 9 bases. The CDR3 has 18 residues. The V gene end was trimmed by 3 bases and the J gene end by 2 bases; junction bases not matched to a gene: 11. CDR1 and CDR2 (germline): LNHDA, SQIVND (reference sequence). The CDR3 nucleotides read TGTGCCAGTAGTATTAAGAGAATAGCGGGAGATGCCTACAATGAGCAGTTCTTC. It translates to CASSIKRIAGDAYNEQFF.

V is TRBV30 and J is TRBJ1-6; D ambiguous. CDR3 length: 14 residues. Germline V CDR1 and CDR2: GTSNPN, SVGIG (reference sequence). Trimming took off 2 bases at V and 7 bases at J, with 12 bases between the two ends. The CDR3 sequence is CAWSWSSRNSPLHF. The CDR3 nucleotides read TGTGCCTGGAGTTGGTCGTCCAGGAATTCACCCCTCCACTTT. Complete variable domain (other parts from reference TRBV30 and TRBJ1-6): SQTIHQWPATLVQPVGSPLSLECTVEGTSNPNLYWYRQAAGRGLQLLFYSVGIGQISSEVPQNLSASRPQDRQFILSSKKLLLSDSGFYLCAWSWSSRNSPLHFGNGTRLTVT.

The gene calls are TRBV4-1 and TRBJ2-2; D not resolved. Trimming took 0 bases from V and 9 from J, leaving 8 bases between them. This CDR3 has 13 amino acids. Germline values: CDR1 MGHRA, CDR2 YSYEKL. CDR3 loop: CASSQERARELFF. CDR3 nucleotides: TGCGCCAGCAGCCAAGAAAGAGCGAGGGAGCTGTTTTTT.